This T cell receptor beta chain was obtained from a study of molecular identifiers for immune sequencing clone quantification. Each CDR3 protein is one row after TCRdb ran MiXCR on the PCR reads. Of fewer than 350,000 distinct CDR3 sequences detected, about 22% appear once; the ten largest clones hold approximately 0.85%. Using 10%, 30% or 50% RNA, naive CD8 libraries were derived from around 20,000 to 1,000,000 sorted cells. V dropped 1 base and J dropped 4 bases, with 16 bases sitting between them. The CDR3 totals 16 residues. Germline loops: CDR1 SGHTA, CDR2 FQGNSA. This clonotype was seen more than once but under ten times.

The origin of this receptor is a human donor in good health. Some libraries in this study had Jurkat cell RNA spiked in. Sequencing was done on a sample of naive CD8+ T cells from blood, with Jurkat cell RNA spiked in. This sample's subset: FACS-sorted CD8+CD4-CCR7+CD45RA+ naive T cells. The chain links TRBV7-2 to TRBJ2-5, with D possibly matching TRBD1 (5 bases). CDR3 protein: CASSLEFVRVGETQYF. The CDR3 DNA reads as TGTGCCAGCAGCTTAGAATTCGTCAGGGTTGGAGAGACCCAGTACTTC.